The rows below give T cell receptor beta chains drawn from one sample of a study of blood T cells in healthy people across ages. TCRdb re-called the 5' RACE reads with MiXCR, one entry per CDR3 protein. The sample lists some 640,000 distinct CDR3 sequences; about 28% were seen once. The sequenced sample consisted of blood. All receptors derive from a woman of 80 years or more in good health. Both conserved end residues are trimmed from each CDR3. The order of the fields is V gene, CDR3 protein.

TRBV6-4,ASSDRLGYEQY
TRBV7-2,ASSIVTGRETQY
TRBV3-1,ASSQRDRATEAF
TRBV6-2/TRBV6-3,ASSSSRQNTGELF
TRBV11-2,ASSLGVEETQY
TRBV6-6,ASSALGPETEAF
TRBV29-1,SVGGWTGGQGEQY
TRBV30,AWSTGIYTQY
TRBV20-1,SVAGLAGGSYEQY
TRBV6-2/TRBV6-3,ASSYHSGSGLSYNEQF
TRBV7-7,ASSQGLAGYNEQY
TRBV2,ASSEERQGGYT
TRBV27,ASRVQGGRNTGELF
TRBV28,ASKIRATQPQH
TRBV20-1,SARRDREKGYT
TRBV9,ASSVAAGGFNEQF
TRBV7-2,ASSLSGLAGGETQY
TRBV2,ASSEAPSLGETQY
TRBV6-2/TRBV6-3,ASSYRGAPARQETQY
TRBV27,ASRSGTSGNYEQY
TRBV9,ASGPLTDTQY
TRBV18,ASSPPTGLYEQY
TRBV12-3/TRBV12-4,ASSTLGDEQF
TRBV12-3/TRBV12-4,ASSLLVATDAQY
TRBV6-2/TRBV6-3,ASSSTGAPYEQY
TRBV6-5,ASSPHREKGSPLH
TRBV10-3,AISDLTGGNSPLH
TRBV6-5,ASSSDASYEQY
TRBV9,ASSVVEFGNEQF
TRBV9,ASTPDRAHYGYT
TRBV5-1,ASRMDDVNTEAF
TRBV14,ASSPWGDIYNEQF
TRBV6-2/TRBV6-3,ASRRTGSTDTQY
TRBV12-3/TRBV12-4,ASSLTGTDTEY
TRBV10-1,ASSEFESYT
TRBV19,ASSIAGGRDEKLF